These T cell receptor beta chains were read from a single sample in a study of cytomegalovirus exposure and HLA in healthy donors. TCRdb keeps only in-frame clones here, not all; method: immunoSEQ multiplex PCR. The table includes 85,000 to 100,000 clones, around 60% detected once. The sample comprised PBMCs. These receptors were taken from a man in his fifties or sixties in good health and CMV-seronegative. Both conserved end residues are part of each CDR3. The D gene is left open where the match is weak. Clone sizes are given selectively: once, few, many, or a class where the clone is expanded.

cdr3_nt | cdr3_aa | j_call | clone_size | v_call | d_call
TGCGCCAGCAGCTGGATGACAGGGGACACTGAAGCTTTCTTT | CASSWMTGDTEAFF | TRBJ1-1 | few | TRBV5-1 | TRBD1
TGTGCCTGGAGTGTGGGGACTAGAATCGTTGAGACCCAGTACTTC | CAWSVGTRIVETQYF | TRBJ2-5 | once | TRBV30 | TRBD2
TGTGCCAGCAGCTTGACAGGGACCACGAACACCGGGGAGCTGTTTTTT | CASSLTGTTNTGELFF | TRBJ2-2 | NA | TRBV7-3 | TRBD1
TGTGCCAGCAGCTTAGATTCGTTCTCTGGAAACACCATATATTTT | CASSLDSFSGNTIYF | TRBJ1-3 | NA | TRBV11-1 | NA
TGTGCCAGCAGTGACGTATTGGCGGAGGCCTCCTACAATGAGCAGTTCTTC | CASSDVLAEASYNEQFF | TRBJ2-1 | NA | TRBV6-1 | NA
TGTGCCAGCAGCCCGAACTCCTACGAGCAGTACTTC | CASSPNSYEQYF | TRBJ2-7 | few | TRBV5-5 | NA
TGTGCTAGTGGTTTGGTATGGAAGTCCGACACCTCGGAAGCCTTACCCACTTACAATGAGCAGTTCTTC | CASGLVWKSDTSEALPTYNEQFF | TRBJ2-1 | few | TRBV12-5 | NA
TGTGCCAGCAGTGGACCGAAGACACTAGCCGGGGAGCTGTTTTTT | CASSGPKTLAGELFF | TRBJ2-2 | NA | TRBV7-9 | NA
TGTGCCAGTAGTCCCGGGACTACGGGGCCTGGAAACATTCAGTACTTC | CASSPGTTGPGNIQYF | TRBJ2-4 | NA | TRBV19 | TRBD2
TGTGCCAGCAGTGAAGCGGGGGACAGGGGAGTATTT | CASSEAGDRGVF | TRBJ1-4 | NA | TRBV6-1 | TRBD1
TGTGCCAGCAGTCCCAGGCTGTCTAACTATGGCTACACCTTC | CASSPRLSNYGYTF | TRBJ1-2 | NA | TRBV28 | NA
TGTGCCAGCAGCTTAGTTTCAAGCGGGGCCCCGGATACGCAGTATTTT | CASSLVSSGAPDTQYF | TRBJ2-3 | NA | TRBV7-6 | TRBD2
TGTGCCAGCAGGTGGGCGGGACCGAACACCGGGGAGCTGTTTTTT | CASRWAGPNTGELFF | TRBJ2-2 | few | TRBV7-6 | NA
TGTGCCAGCAGTAGTGGAGGGGTCCTCTACGAGCAGTACTTC | CASSSGGVLYEQYF | TRBJ2-7 | few | TRBV5-4 | NA
TGTGCCACCAGCAGAGAAAGGACAGGGGACACCGGGGAGCTGTTTTTT | CATSRERTGDTGELFF | TRBJ2-2 | NA | TRBV15 | TRBD1
TGTGCCAGCAAGCCGGGACTAGCGACTTACGAGCAGTACTTC | CASKPGLATYEQYF | TRBJ2-7 | NA | TRBV6-5 | TRBD2
TGTGCCAGCAGTTTGTGGGGGGGCGTGGGAGAGACCCAGTACTTC | CASSLWGGVGETQYF | TRBJ2-5 | NA | TRBV28 | NA
TGTGCCAGTACCCCCACCGGGACAATCACAGATACGCAGTATTTT | CASTPTGTITDTQYF | TRBJ2-3 | NA | TRBV19 | NA
TGTGCCAGCAGCCCAGACGGACAGGCTAACTATGGCTACACCTTC | CASSPDGQANYGYTF | TRBJ1-2 | NA | TRBV4-2 | TRBD1
TGTGCCAGCAGCCAAGATCCCCCCTTTAGCTCCTACAATGAGCAGTTCTTC | CASSQDPPFSSYNEQFF | TRBJ2-1 | few | TRBV14 | NA
TGTGCCAGCTGCAGGGGATATAATTCACCCCTCCACTTT | CASCRGYNSPLHF | TRBJ1-6 | NA | TRBV27 | NA
TGTGCCAGCAGCTTGACTAGCGGGCCCTACGAGCAGTACTTC | CASSLTSGPYEQYF | TRBJ2-7 | once | TRBV5-6 | TRBD2
TGTGCCAGCAGTCCAGGAACTAACTATGGCTACACCTTC | CASSPGTNYGYTF | TRBJ1-2 | NA | TRBV28 | NA
TGTGCCAGCAGTTTACGCAGGGAGGCAGCTTTCTTT | CASSLRREAAFF | TRBJ1-1 | NA | TRBV28 | NA
TGTGCCAGCTCAGAGCTCGGAAACACCATATATTTT | CASSELGNTIYF | TRBJ1-3 | NA | TRBV18 | NA
TGTGCCAGCAGCCAAGTGGCCCTAGCGGGGGGGAGCTCCTACAATGAGCAGTTCTTC | CASSQVALAGGSSYNEQFF | TRBJ2-1 | NA | TRBV4-2 | TRBD2
TGCGCCAGCAGTTCACCGGGACTAGCGGGACTCGGGGAGCTGTTTTTT | CASSSPGLAGLGELFF | TRBJ2-2 | NA | TRBV5-1 | TRBD2
TGCGCCAGCCTGGCCGGGGACTATACCGGTGAGCAGTTCTTC | CASLAGDYTGEQFF | TRBJ2-1 | NA | TRBV5-1 | TRBD2
TGTGCCAGCAGCCAAATACCTAGCGGGAATTGGAATACGCAGTATTTT | CASSQIPSGNWNTQYF | TRBJ2-3 | NA | TRBV4-2 | TRBD2
TGCGCCAGCAGCCAGGGGCTTGGAGGTAGCTCCTACAATGAGCAGTTCTTC | CASSQGLGGSSYNEQFF | TRBJ2-1 | NA | TRBV5-1 | NA
TGTGCCAGCAGGTGGTTAGCGGGACGCAATGAGCAGTTCTTC | CASRWLAGRNEQFF | TRBJ2-1 | NA | TRBV6-1 | TRBD2
TGTGCCAGCGAGAGTAGGACAGGTTTTTCCTACGAGCAGTACTTC | CASESRTGFSYEQYF | TRBJ2-7 | NA | TRBV2 | TRBD1
TGTGCCTGGAGTCCCTGGACAGAGGGGGCTGAAGCTTTCTTT | CAWSPWTEGAEAFF | TRBJ1-1 | NA | TRBV30 | NA
TGTGCCAGCAGCAGAGCCGGGACAGAAGCTTTCTTT | CASSRAGTEAFF | TRBJ1-1 | NA | TRBV5-6 | NA
TGTGCCAGCAGTAGAACCGGACAGACCTTCACAGATACGCAGTATTTT | CASSRTGQTFTDTQYF | TRBJ2-3 | NA | TRBV5-4 | NA
TGTGCCAGCTCCAGGATTTTACCCTCCTACAATGAGCAGTTCTTC | CASSRILPSYNEQFF | TRBJ2-1 | NA | TRBV2 | NA
TGTGCCAGCAGCTCACAGGTTAATGCCTACAATGAGCAGTTCTTC | CASSSQVNAYNEQFF | TRBJ2-1 | NA | TRBV5-4 | NA
TGTGCCAGTAGTATAACACAGGGGGCGAGTACCGGGGAGCTGTTTTTT | CASSITQGASTGELFF | TRBJ2-2 | NA | TRBV19 | TRBD1
TGTGCCAGCAGCTCCCCCTCAGGGGGCGCGGCCGGCTACACCTTC | CASSSPSGGAAGYTF | TRBJ1-2 | NA | TRBV9 | TRBD1
TGTGCCAGCAGCTGGACACGTAGTCCTTCCTACGAGCAGTACTTC | CASSWTRSPSYEQYF | TRBJ2-7 | NA | TRBV5-6 | NA
TGTGCCAGCAGCTCTACTAATTTAGTCACTGAAGCTTTCTTT | CASSSTNLVTEAFF | TRBJ1-1 | few | TRBV7-6 | NA
TGTGCCAGCAGTCCTAATCACCCAAACCTCTATGGCTACACCTTC | CASSPNHPNLYGYTF | TRBJ1-2 | NA | TRBV28 | NA
TGTGCCAGCGCCCAGGGCGAGGTGGGTTCACCCCTCCACTTT | CASAQGEVGSPLHF | TRBJ1-6 | NA | TRBV6-1 | NA
TGTGCCAGCAGTGAGGTGAGGGGGCTCTCTGGCTACACCTTC | CASSEVRGLSGYTF | TRBJ1-2 | few | TRBV6-5 | TRBD1
TGTGCCAGCAGCTTAATTACGGGACAGGGTAACAACATTCAGTACTTC | CASSLITGQGNNIQYF | TRBJ2-4 | NA | TRBV7-2 | TRBD1
TGCGCCAGCAGCTTGGTTCAGGGGTTCTACGAGCAGTACTTC | CASSLVQGFYEQYF | TRBJ2-7 | few | TRBV5-1 | NA
TGCAGCGTTGATATAGACAGCCTGGGTACGCAGTATTTT | CSVDIDSLGTQYF | TRBJ2-3 | NA | TRBV29-1 | NA